What follows are 31 T cell receptor beta chains derived from one specimen sequenced in a study of shared clonotypes between healthy human individuals (dated by TCRdb to about 2020). Preparation of the library involved the immunoSEQ multiplex PCR assay. Here the immuneACCESS table is served through TCRdb, limited to in-frame sequences with V and J called. Missing clones are a known gap in these copies; in checked studies unresolved V genes cover under half, and the rest lacks a known reason. Present in this sample are about 680,000 clones, around 73% of which were seen just once. The top ten clonotypes cover 1.5% to 2% of the sample. Input material: memory CD4+ T cells sorted from blood. The cell subset or site label here, explained by the study, means: CD45RA-negative fraction. These receptors came from a woman aged 30 to 39 in good health.

This clone was detected only a few times. This is likely an artifact of a read error, given a far larger clone one base away. Other nucleotide sequences in the sample specify the same CDR3. The V and J genes are TRBV5-1 and TRBJ2-1; the match to TRBD2 covers 8 bases. The ends lost 1 base at V and 3 bases at J; junction bases unmatched: 3. Germline CDR1 is SGHRS and CDR2 is YFSETQ. The CDR3 covers 15 residues. The CDR3 DNA reads TGCGCCAGCAGCTTGAGCAGCGGGGGCTACAATGAGCAGTTCTTC. This gives the protein CASSLSSGGYNEQFF.

This clone has only a few counts. This rearrangement joins TRBV19 to TRBJ1-2; 7 bases are shared with TRBD1. Germline trimming cut 9 bases from V and 2 bases from J; bases unmatched to any gene: 12. Germline V gene lookup returns CDR1 LNHDA and CDR2 SQIVND (reference sequence). This CDR3 has 15 amino acids. The CDR3 is CASTKGTTGNYGYTF. CDR3 bases: TGTGCCAGCACCAAGGGGACGACAGGGAACTATGGCTACACCTTC.

This chain links TRBV7-9 with TRBJ2-5, with D tentatively TRBD1 (6 bases). V shed 4 bases and J shed 5 bases, with 26 bases lying between them. The CDR3 contains 18 residues. Germline V gene data show CDR1 as SEHNR and CDR2 as FQNEAQ (reference sequence). CDR3 in DNA: TGTGCCAGCAGCTCGAGGGGGTCCCTCCCTTTTAAGTGGGAGACCCAGTACTTC. As protein: CASSSRGSLPFKWETQYF.

The rearrangement joins TRBV5-6 to TRBJ2-5; 9 nucleotides align to TRBD1. CDR1 SGHDT and CDR2 YYEEEE come from the germline V gene. This CDR3 spans 14 amino acids. With 0 bases clipped from V and 13 bases from J, the junction kept 10 bases outside the gene matches. The CDR3 region is CASSLAGQGSRVYF. The CDR3 DNA sequence: TGTGCCAGCAGCTTGGCAGGACAGGGGTCTCGCGTGTACTTC.

The V and J genes are TRBV2 and TRBJ2-2, with 9 bases aligning to TRBD1. Germline loops: CDR1 SNHLY, CDR2 FYNNEI. V trimming: 7 bases; J trimming: 5 bases; junction bases outside the gene matches: 5. The CDR3 extends over 14 amino acids. In DNA form, the CDR3 reads TGTGCCAGCACCGGGACAGGGCTGACCGGGGAGCTGTTTTTT. Amino acids: CASTGTGLTGELFF.

V usage is TRBV2 and J usage is TRBJ2-5, with TRBD1 matching 10 bases. V gave up 7 bases and J gave up 4 bases; unmatched junction bases: 6. The CDR3 spans 14 residues. Germline lookup yields CDR1 SNHLY and CDR2 FYNNEI. CDR3 coding DNA: TGTGCCAGCACTAGGGACAGGGGTCGAGAGACCCAGTACTTC. It specifies CASTRDRGRETQYF.

The chain combines TRBV27 with TRBJ2-2; D not certain. Germline V lookup: CDR1 MNHEY, CDR2 SMNVEV (reference sequence). Trimming removed 11 bases at V and 0 bases at J, with 13 bases between. The CDR3 totals 14 residues. The CDR3 reads CAARAGTNTGELFF. CDR3 sequence (DNA): TGTGCCGCCCGGGCTGGGACGAACACCGGGGAGCTGTTTTTT.

The table lists this clone with a few counts. This chain links TRBV5-1 with TRBJ1-4, with TRBD1 as a possible D gene (6 bases). This CDR3 has 16 amino acids. V gave up 4 bases and J gave up 3 bases, with 16 bases separating them. CDR1 SGHRS and CDR2 YFSETQ come from the germline V gene. CDR3 amino acids: CASSGGRGAANEKLFF. CDR3 DNA: TGCGCCAGCAGCGGTGGCCGGGGGGCTGCTAATGAAAAACTGTTTTTT.

This clone showed up just a few times. This chain joins TRBV9 and TRBJ1-5; the match to TRBD1 covers 10 bases. V lost 4 bases to trimming and J lost 4 bases; unmatched junction nucleotides: 5. The germline CDR1 and CDR2 sequences are SGDLS and YYNGEE. The CDR3 is 15 residues long. CDR3 in DNA: TGTGCCAGCAGCCTGACAGGGGGCTGGAATCAGCCCCAGCATTTT. This gives the protein CASSLTGGWNQPQHF.

V is TRBV18 and J is TRBJ2-1; the D gene is possibly TRBD1 (5 bases). Germline CDR1 KGHSH, CDR2 LQKENI. This CDR3 is 13 amino acids long. The V end was cut by 1 base, the J end by 6 bases, with 7 bases between. The CDR3 is CASSPRRGNEQFF. CDR3 sequence (DNA): TGTGCCAGCTCACCACGAAGGGGCAATGAGCAGTTCTTC.

This chain links TRBV11-2 with TRBJ2-7; 15 bases agree with TRBD2. The germline V gene encodes CDR1 SGHAT and CDR2 FQNNGV. The CDR3 is 17 residues long. V dropped 1 base and J dropped 2; count of bases not matched to a gene: 3. CDR3: CASSLVGTSGRTYEQYF. CDR3 bases: TGTGCCAGCAGCTTAGTTGGGACTAGCGGGAGGACCTACGAGCAGTACTTC.

V gene TRBV21-1 combines with J gene TRBJ1-5; the table calls TRBD1, which could not be checked here. TRBV21-1 is listed as a pseudogene. CDR3 length: 14 amino acids. CDR3: CASSIAQSGQPQHF. The CDR3 nucleotides are TGTGCCAGCAGCATCGCCCAGTCAGGACAGCCCCAGCATTTT.

The rearrangement joins TRBV6-5 to TRBJ1-2; D is uncertain. V lost 4 bases to trimming and J lost 1 base, with 10 bases between them. The CDR3 runs to 14 residues. Germline values: CDR1 MNHEY, CDR2 SVGAGI. In DNA, the CDR3 is TGTGCCAGCAGTTCACATGGTGTTAACTATGGCTACACCTTC. It yields the protein CASSSHGVNYGYTF.

J is TRBJ2-1 and V is TRBV19, with 7 bases that match TRBD1. Germline CDR1 and CDR2: LNHDA and SQIVND (reference sequence). The CDR3 contains 17 residues. J was trimmed by 6 bases and V by 3 bases; bases with no gene match: 14. The CDR3 loop reads CASSIPRQGAASNEQFF. The CDR3 coding sequence is TGTGCCAGTAGTATCCCACGACAGGGAGCCGCCAGCAATGAGCAGTTCTTC. Filled out from reference TRBV19 and TRBJ2-1, the complete variable domain reads DGGITQSPKYLFRKEGQNVTLSCEQNLNHDAMYWYRQDPGQGLRLIYYSQIVNDFQKGDIAEGYSVSREKKESFPLTVTSAQKNPTAFYLCASSIPRQGAASNEQFFGPGTRLTVL.

The rearrangement joins TRBV7-2 to TRBJ2-1; D gene uncertain. This CDR3 comprises 15 residues. Germline values: CDR1 SGHTA, CDR2 FQGNSA. Trimming cost V 5 bases and J 4 bases, with 15 bases left between them. The CDR3 DNA reads TGTGCCAGCAGCGCCACCCGTGGGTGGTACAATGAGCAGTTCTTC. Its protein is CASSATRGWYNEQFF.

This chain joins TRBV5-4 and TRBJ2-7, with D possibly matching TRBD1 (6 bases). V dropped 4 bases and J dropped 3 bases, with 14 bases sitting between them. The CDR3 runs 14 residues. Germline-derived CDR1 and CDR2 are SGHNT and YYREEE (reference sequence). In nucleotides, the CDR3 is TGTGCCAGCAGCGCGCAGGGGTTAGGCTACGAGCAGTACTTC. It specifies CASSAQGLGYEQYF.

The rearrangement links TRBV6-1 to TRBJ2-3; possible D gene TRBD1, 6 bases. The V gene's germline CDR1 is MNHNS and CDR2 SASEGT. The length of the CDR3 is 15 residues. The V gene lost 6 bases and the J gene lost 1 base, with 14 bases spanning the gap. CDR3 loop: CASRPDRVRTDTQYF. CDR3 bases: TGTGCCAGCAGGCCGGACAGAGTCCGCACAGATACGCAGTATTTT.

V and J are TRBV7-8 and TRBJ1-6, with TRBD1 as a possible D gene (5 bases). The CDR3 is 15 residues long. V lost 4 bases and J lost 10, with 17 bases in between. Germline V CDR1 and CDR2: SGHVS, FQNEAQ. DNA for the CDR3: TGTGCCAGCAGCTCCGGGACGGTAGAATTCTCACCCCTCCACTTT. It yields the protein CASSSGTVEFSPLHF.

V is TRBV30 and J is TRBJ1-5; the D gene is possibly TRBD1 (5 bases). Germline CDR1 and CDR2: GTSNPN and SVGIG (reference sequence). CDR3 length equals 12 residues. V lost 1 base, J lost 6 bases, and 7 bases lay in between. The CDR3 DNA reads TGTGCCTGGAGTGCCAGGGCTCAGCCCCAGCATTTT. Encoded protein: CAWSARAQPQHF.

The chain uses TRBV10-1 and TRBJ2-3; TRBD2 aligns across 10 bases. The J segment lost 3 bases and the V segment lost 2 bases, leaving 2 bases of the junction unmatched. CDR1 WNHNN and CDR2 SYGVQD come from the germline V gene (reference sequence). The CDR3 totals 15 residues. The CDR3 loop is CASSERTSGTDTQYF. The CDR3 DNA reads as TGCGCCAGCAGTGAGCGGACTAGCGGAACAGATACGCAGTATTTT.

This chain joins TRBV19 and TRBJ2-1; the D gene could be TRBD1 or TRBD2 (9 bases each). Per germline, CDR1 LNHDA and CDR2 SQIVND (reference sequence). The CDR3 extends over 18 amino acids. The V gene lost 3 bases and the J gene lost 2 bases, with 20 bases spanning the gap. The DNA for the CDR3 is TGTGCCAGTAGTATGACAGGGGGTTCTAGCGGGGCCTACAATGAGCAGTTCTTC. Protein product: CASSMTGGSSGAYNEQFF.

A note on this clone: This likely stems from a read error, as it lies one base from a far larger clone. At the DNA level, this CDR3 is encoded by other sequences in the same sample as well. This sequence joins TRBV5-1 and TRBJ2-5; D not certain. The CDR3 runs to 13 residues. Per germline, CDR1 SGHRS and CDR2 YFSETQ. Trimming stripped 0 bases from V and 1 base from J, with 4 bases between. The CDR3: CASSLVGQETQYF. The CDR3 region has the DNA TGCGCCAGCAGCTTGGTAGGCCAAGAGACCCAGTACTTC.

V usage is TRBV28 and J usage is TRBJ2-1; the D call may be TRBD1 or TRBD2 (5 bases each). V was cut by 5 bases and J by 5 bases, with 10 bases left in between. This CDR3 spans 13 amino acids. Germline CDR1 MDHEN, CDR2 SYDVKM. The CDR3 DNA reads as TGTGCCAGCAGTCCCGGGACGGACAATGAGCAGTTCTTC. It encodes CASSPGTDNEQFF.

The chain employs TRBV5-6 and TRBJ2-3; 8 bases match TRBD1. The V gene's germline CDR1 is SGHDT and CDR2 YYEEEE. The length of the CDR3 is 15 residues. V lost 4 bases, J lost 6 bases, and 10 bases stayed unmatched. The CDR3, as DNA: TGTGCCAGCAGCCCCTCAGACAGGGGCGGCGATACGCAGTATTTT. The encoded protein is CASSPSDRGGDTQYF.

The V and J genes are TRBV9 and TRBJ2-7; TRBD2 matches at 7 bases. V was pared by 0 bases and J by 7 bases, with 10 bases of the junction left unmatched. CDR3 length: 15 residues. Germline loops: CDR1 SGDLS, CDR2 YYNGEE. The CDR3 loop is CASSVGSGGPLEQYF. The DNA of the CDR3 is TGTGCCAGCAGCGTAGGGTCGGGAGGCCCTTTGGAGCAGTACTTC. Full variable domain (missing parts from reference TRBV9 and TRBJ2-7): DSGVTQTPKHLITATGQRVTLRCSPRSGDLSVYWYQQSLDQGLQFLIQYYNGEERAKGNILERFSAQQFPDLHSELNLSSLELGDSALYFCASSVGSGGPLEQYFGPGTRLTVT.

The genes are TRBV28 and TRBJ2-1; D might be TRBD1 or TRBD2, each matching 8 bases. Germline loops: CDR1 MDHEN, CDR2 SYDVKM. The CDR3 sequence is 16 residues long. Trimming removed 4 bases at V and 7 bases at J, with 20 bases between. CDR3 region: CASSSPGGGRKNEQFF. The CDR3 DNA follows: TGTGCCAGCAGTTCTCCAGGGGGCGGGAGGAAAAATGAGCAGTTCTTC.

The rearrangement joins TRBV6-5 to TRBJ2-1; D may be TRBD1 (5 bases). V was clipped by 6 bases and J by 9 bases, with 15 bases between them. CDR3 length: 13 residues. The V gene's germline CDR1 is MNHEY and CDR2 SVGAGI. The CDR3 reads CASRPRSRGEQFF. For the CDR3, the DNA is TGTGCCAGCAGGCCCAGATCTAGGGGTGAGCAGTTCTTC.

The chain is built from TRBV4-1 and TRBJ2-2; 9 bases fit TRBD1. This CDR3 spans 16 amino acids. Germline V gene sequence: CDR1 MGHRA, CDR2 YSYEKL. The V segment lost 4 bases and the J segment 0 bases; nucleotides outside the gene matches: 3. This CDR3 reads CASSRGQGTNTGELFF. The CDR3 DNA sequence: TGCGCCAGCAGCCGAGGACAGGGGACGAACACCGGGGAGCTGTTTTTT.

The rearrangement links TRBV11-2 to TRBJ1-2; D gene ambiguous. Trimming cost V 5 bases and J 5 bases, with 12 bases left between them. CDR1 is SGHAT, CDR2 FQNNGV, per germline. The CDR3 spans 13 residues. CDR3 region: CASSPGRAYGYTF. CDR3 DNA sequence: TGTGCCAGCAGCCCTGGACGGGCGTATGGCTACACCTTC.

As concerns this clone: A much larger clone lies a single base off, so this may be a read error. The chain employs TRBV14 and TRBJ2-5; 13 bases fit TRBD2. Losses at the gene ends were 6 bases for V and 5 bases for J; bases not matched to a gene: 6. The CDR3 is made up of 15 amino acids. CDR1 and CDR2 from the germline V gene are SGHDN and FVKESK. This CDR3 reads CASSFGLAGVETQYF. DNA for the CDR3: TGTGCCAGCAGTTTCGGACTAGCGGGAGTGGAGACCCAGTACTTC.

This sequence joins TRBV7-2 and TRBJ1-2; D is possibly TRBD1 (6 bases). Trimming pared 3 bases from V and 8 bases from J, leaving 10 bases between. The CDR3 totals 12 residues. Germline V lookup: CDR1 SGHTA, CDR2 FQGNSA. The CDR3 nucleotides are TGTGCCAGCAGCTTCCAGGGGCACGGCTACACCTTC. It yields the protein CASSFQGHGYTF.